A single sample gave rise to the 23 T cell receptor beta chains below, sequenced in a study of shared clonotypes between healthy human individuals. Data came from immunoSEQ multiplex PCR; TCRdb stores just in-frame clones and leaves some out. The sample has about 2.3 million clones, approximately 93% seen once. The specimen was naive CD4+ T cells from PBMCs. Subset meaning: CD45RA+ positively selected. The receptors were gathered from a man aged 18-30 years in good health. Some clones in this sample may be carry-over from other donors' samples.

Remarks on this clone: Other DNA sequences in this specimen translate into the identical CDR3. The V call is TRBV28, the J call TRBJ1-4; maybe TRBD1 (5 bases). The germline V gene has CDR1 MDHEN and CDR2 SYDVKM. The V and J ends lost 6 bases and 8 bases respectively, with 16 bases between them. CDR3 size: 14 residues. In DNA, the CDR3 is TGTGCCAGCAGGCCTGGGACGGGAGGCGAAAAACTGTTTTTT. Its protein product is CASRPGTGGEKLFF.

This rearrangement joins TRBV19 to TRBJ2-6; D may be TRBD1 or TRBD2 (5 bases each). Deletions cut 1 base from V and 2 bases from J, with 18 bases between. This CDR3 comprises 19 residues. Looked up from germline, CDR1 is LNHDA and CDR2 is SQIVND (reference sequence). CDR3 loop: CASSIGRPGPRAGANVLTF. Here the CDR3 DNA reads TGTGCCAGTAGTATAGGAAGACCGGGGCCCAGAGCTGGGGCCAACGTCCTGACTTTC.

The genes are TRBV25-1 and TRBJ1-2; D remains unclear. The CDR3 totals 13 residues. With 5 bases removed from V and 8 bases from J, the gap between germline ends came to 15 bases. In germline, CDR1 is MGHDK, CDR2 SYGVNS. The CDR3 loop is CASSYTNRAGYTF. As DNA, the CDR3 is TGTGCCAGCAGTTACACCAACCGGGCCGGCTACACCTTC.

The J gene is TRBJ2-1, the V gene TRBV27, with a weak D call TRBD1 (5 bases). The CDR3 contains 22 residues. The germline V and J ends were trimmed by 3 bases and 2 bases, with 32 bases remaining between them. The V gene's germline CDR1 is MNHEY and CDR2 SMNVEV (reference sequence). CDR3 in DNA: TGTGCCAGCAGTTTGACAGCCCCGTTGTTTCGGGTCACCCAACAGGCCTACAATGAGCAGTTCTTC. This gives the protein CASSLTAPLFRVTQQAYNEQFF.

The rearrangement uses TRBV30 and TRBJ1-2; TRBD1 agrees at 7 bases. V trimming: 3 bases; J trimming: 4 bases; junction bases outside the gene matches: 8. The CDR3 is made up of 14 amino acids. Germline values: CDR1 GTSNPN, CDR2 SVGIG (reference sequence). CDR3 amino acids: CAWSPTNRGYGYTF. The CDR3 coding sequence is TGTGCCTGGAGCCCTACCAACAGGGGCTATGGCTACACCTTC.

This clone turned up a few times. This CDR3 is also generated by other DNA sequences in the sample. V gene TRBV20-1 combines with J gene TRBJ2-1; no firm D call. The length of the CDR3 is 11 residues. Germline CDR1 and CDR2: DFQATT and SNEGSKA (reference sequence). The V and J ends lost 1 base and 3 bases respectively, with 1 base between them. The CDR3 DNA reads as TGCAGTGCTAGAGGCTACAATGAGCAGTTCTTC. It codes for CSARGYNEQFF.

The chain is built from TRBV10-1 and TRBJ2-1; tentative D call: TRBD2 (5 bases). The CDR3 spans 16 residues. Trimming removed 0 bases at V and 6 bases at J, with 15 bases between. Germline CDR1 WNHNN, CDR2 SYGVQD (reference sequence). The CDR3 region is CASSESRASQANEQFF. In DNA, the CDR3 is TGCGCCAGCAGTGAGTCGAGGGCTAGCCAAGCCAATGAGCAGTTCTTC.

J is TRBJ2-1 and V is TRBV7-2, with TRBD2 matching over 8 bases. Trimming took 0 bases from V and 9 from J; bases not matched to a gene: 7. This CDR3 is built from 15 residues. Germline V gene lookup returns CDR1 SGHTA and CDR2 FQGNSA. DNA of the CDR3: TGTGCCAGCAGCTTAGCCCCAGCGGGAGTAGGTGAGCAGTTCTTC. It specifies CASSLAPAGVGEQFF.

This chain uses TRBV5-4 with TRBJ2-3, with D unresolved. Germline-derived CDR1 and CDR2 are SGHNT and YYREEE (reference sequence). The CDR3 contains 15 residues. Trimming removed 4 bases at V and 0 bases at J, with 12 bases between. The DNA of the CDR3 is TGTGCCAGCAGCCCAGAAGGCCCAAGCACAGATACGCAGTATTTT. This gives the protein CASSPEGPSTDTQYF.

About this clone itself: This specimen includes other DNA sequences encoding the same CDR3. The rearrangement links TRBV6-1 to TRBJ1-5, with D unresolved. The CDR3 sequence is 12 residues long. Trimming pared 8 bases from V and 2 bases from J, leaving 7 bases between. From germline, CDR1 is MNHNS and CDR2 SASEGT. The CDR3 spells CASRTGNQPQHF. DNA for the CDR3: TGTGCCAGCCGCACGGGCAATCAGCCCCAGCATTTT.

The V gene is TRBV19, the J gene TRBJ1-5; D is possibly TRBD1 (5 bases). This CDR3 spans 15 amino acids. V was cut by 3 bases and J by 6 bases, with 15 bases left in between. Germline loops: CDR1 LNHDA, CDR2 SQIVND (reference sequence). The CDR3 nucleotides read TGTGCCAGTAGTATTCTCGGCGAGGGGAGTCAGCCCCAGCATTTT. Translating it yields CASSILGEGSQPQHF.

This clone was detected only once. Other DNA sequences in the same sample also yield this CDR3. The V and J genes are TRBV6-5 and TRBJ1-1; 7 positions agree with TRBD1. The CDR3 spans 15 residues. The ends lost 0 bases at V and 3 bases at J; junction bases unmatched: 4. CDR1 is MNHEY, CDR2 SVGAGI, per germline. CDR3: CASSYSRRGDTEAFF. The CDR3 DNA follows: TGTGCCAGCAGTTACTCTCGCAGGGGGGACACTGAAGCTTTCTTT.

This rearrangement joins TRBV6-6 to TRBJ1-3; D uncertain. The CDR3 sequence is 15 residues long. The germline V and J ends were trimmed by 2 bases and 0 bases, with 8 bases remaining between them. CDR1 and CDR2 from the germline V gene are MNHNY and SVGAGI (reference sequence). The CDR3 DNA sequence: TGTGCCAGCAGTTACCTGGGTAGCTCTGGAAACACCATATATTTT. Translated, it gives CASSYLGSSGNTIYF.

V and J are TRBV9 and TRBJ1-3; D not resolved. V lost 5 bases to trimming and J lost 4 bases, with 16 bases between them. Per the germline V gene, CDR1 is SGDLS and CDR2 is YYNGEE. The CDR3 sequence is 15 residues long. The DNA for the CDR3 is TGTGCCAGCAGTTCCCTATCTGGCGGGGGAAACACCATATATTTT. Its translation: CASSSLSGGGNTIYF.

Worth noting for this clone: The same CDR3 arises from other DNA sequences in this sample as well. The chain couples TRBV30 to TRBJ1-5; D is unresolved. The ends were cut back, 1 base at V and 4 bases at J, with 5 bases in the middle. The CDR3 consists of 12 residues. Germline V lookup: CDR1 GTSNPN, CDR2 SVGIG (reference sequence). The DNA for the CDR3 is TGTGCCTGGAGTGCCGGGAATCAGCCCCAGCATTTT. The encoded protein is CAWSAGNQPQHF.

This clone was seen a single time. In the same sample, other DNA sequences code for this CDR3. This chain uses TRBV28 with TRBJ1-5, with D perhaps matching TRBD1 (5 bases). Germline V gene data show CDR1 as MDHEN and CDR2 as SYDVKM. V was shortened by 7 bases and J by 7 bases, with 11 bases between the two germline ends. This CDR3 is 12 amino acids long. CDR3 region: CASKRGGQPQHF. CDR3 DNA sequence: TGTGCCAGCAAACGCGGGGGGCAGCCCCAGCATTTT.

CDR3: CASSLLAGGHDEQFF. The CDR3 region has the DNA TGTGCCAGCAGCTTACTAGCGGGAGGTCACGATGAGCAGTTCTTC. The chain couples TRBV11-3 to TRBJ2-1; 11 bases are shared with TRBD2. Germline V gene sequence: CDR1 SGHNT, CDR2 YENEEA. CDR3 length: 15 residues. V was pared by 2 bases and J by 8 bases, with 5 bases of the junction left unmatched.

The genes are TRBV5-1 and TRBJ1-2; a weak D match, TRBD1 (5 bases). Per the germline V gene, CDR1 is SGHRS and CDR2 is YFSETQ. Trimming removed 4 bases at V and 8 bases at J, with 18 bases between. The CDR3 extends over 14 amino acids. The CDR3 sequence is CASSLPGTGKGYTF. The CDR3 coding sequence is TGCGCCAGCAGCCTACCTGGGACCGGGAAAGGCTACACCTTC.

Written as DNA, the CDR3 is TGTGCCAGCAGCTTACGGCGGGGGAAGGGTGAAGCTTTCTTT. Protein product: CASSLRRGKGEAFF. The genes are TRBV7-9 and TRBJ1-1, with a tentative D call TRBD1 (5 bases). V lost 2 bases, J lost 7 bases, and 14 bases lay in between. Per the germline V gene, CDR1 is SEHNR and CDR2 is FQNEAQ (reference sequence). This CDR3 comprises 14 residues.

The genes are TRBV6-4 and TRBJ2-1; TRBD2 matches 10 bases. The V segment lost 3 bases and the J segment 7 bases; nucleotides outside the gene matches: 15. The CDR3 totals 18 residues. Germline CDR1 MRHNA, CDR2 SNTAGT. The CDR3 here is CASSDSYSGLAGANEQFF. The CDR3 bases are TGTGCCAGCAGTGATTCTTATAGTGGGCTAGCGGGAGCTAATGAGCAGTTCTTC.

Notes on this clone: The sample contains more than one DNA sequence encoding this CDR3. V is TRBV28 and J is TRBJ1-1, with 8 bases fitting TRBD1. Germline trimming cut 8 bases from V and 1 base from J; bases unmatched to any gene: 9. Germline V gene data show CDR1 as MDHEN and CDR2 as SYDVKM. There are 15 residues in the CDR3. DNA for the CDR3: TGTGCCAGCTCCTCTCCAGGGGGCGGGAACACTGAAGCTTTCTTT. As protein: CASSSPGGGNTEAFF.

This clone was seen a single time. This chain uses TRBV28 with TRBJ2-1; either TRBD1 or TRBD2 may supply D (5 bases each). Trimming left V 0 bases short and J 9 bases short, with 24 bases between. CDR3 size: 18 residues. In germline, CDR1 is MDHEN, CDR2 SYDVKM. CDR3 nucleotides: TGTGCCAGCAGTTTATGGAGGTCCTTGACTGGGGTTGGGACTGAGCAGTTCTTC. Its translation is CASSLWRSLTGVGTEQFF. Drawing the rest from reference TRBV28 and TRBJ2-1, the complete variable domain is DVKVTQSSRYLVKRTGEKVFLECVQDMDHENMFWYRQDPGLGLRLIYFSYDVKMKEKGDIPEGYSVSREKKERFSLILESASTNQTSMYLCASSLWRSLTGVGTEQFFGPGTRLTVL.

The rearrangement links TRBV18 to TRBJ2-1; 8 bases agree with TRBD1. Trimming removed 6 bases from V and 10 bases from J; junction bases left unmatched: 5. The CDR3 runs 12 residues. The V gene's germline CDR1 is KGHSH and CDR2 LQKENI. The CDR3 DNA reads TGTGCCAGCTCTAAGGACAGGGCGGAGCAGTTCTTC. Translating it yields CASSKDRAEQFF.